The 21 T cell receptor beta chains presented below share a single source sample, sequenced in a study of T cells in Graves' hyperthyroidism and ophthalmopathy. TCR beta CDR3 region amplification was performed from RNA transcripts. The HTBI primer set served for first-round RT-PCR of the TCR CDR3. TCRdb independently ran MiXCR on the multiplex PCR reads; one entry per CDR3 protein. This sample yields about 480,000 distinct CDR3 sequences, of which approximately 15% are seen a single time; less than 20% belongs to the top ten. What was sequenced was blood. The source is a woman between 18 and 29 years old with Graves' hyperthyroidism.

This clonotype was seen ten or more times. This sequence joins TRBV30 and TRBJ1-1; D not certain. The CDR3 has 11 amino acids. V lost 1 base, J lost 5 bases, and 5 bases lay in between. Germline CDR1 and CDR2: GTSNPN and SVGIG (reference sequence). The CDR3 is CAWSARTEAFF. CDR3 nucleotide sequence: TGTGCCTGGAGTGCTCGGACTGAAGCTTTCTTT. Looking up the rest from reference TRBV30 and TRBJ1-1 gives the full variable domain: SQTIHQWPATLVQPVGSPLSLECTVEGTSNPNLYWYRQAAGRGLQLLFYSVGIGQISSEVPQNLSASRPQDRQFILSSKKLLLSDSGFYLCAWSARTEAFFGQGTRLTVV.

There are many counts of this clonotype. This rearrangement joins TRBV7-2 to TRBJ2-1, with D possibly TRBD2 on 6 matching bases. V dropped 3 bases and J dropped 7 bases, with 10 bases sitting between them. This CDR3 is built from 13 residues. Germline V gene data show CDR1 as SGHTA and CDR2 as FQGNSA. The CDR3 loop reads CASSLGLRNEQFF. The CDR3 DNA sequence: TGTGCCAGCAGCTTGGGACTCCGTAATGAGCAGTTCTTC.

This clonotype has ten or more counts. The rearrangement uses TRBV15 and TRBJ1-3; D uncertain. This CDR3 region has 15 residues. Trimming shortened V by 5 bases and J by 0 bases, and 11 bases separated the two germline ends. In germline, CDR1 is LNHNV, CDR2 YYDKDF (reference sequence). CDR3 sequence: CATSSRVGSGNTIYF. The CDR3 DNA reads TGTGCCACCAGCTCCCGAGTGGGCTCTGGAAACACCATATATTTT.

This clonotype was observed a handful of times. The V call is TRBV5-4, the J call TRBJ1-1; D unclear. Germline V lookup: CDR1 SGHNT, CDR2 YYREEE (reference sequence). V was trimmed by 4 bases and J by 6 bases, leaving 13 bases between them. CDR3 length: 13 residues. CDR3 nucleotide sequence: TGTGCCAGCAGCCTGGCGGGGATCCCTGAAGCTTTCTTT. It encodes CASSLAGIPEAFF.

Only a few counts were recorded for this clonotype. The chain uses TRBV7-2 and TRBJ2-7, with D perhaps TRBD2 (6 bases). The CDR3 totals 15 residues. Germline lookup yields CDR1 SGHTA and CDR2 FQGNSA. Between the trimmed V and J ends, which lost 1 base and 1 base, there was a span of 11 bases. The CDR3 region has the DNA TGTGCCAGCAGCTTAGTACTAGCTGGTTCCTACGAGCAGTACTTC. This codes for CASSLVLAGSYEQYF.

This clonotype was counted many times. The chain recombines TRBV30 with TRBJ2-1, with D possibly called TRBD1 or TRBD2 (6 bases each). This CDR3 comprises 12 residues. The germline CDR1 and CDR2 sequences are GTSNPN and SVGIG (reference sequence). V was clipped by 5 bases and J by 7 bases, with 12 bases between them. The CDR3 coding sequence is TGTGCCTGGGATCAAGGGGGGAATGAGCAGTTCTTC. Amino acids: CAWDQGGNEQFF.

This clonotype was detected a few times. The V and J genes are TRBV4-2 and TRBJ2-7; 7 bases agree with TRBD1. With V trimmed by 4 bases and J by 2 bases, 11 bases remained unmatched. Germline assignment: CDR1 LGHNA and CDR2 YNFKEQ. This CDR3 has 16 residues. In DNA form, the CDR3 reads TGTGCCAGCAGCCGAGTTCCGGGACAGAGAACCTACGAGCAGTACTTC. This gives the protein CASSRVPGQRTYEQYF.

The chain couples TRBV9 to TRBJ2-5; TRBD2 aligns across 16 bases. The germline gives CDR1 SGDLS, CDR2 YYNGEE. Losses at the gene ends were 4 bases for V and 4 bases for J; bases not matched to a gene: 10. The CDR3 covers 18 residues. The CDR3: CASSYGGLAGGPGETQYF. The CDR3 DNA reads TGTGCCAGCAGCTATGGGGGACTAGCGGGAGGGCCGGGAGAGACCCAGTACTTC. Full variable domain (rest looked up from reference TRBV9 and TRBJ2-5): DSGVTQTPKHLITATGQRVTLRCSPRSGDLSVYWYQQSLDQGLQFLIQYYNGEERAKGNILERFSAQQFPDLHSELNLSSLELGDSALYFCASSYGGLAGGPGETQYFGPGTRLLVL.

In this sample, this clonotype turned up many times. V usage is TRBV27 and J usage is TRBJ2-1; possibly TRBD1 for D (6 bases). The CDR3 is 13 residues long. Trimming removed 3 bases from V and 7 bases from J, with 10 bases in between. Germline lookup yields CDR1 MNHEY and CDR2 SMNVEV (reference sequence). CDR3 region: CASSFLTGNEQFF. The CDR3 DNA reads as TGTGCCAGCAGTTTCCTAACAGGGAATGAGCAGTTCTTC.

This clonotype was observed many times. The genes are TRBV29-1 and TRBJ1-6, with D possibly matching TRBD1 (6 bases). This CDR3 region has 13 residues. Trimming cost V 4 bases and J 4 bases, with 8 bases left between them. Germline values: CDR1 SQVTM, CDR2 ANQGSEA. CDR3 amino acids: CSVGTEYNSPLHF. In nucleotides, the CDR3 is TGCAGCGTTGGGACAGAGTATAATTCACCCCTCCACTTT.

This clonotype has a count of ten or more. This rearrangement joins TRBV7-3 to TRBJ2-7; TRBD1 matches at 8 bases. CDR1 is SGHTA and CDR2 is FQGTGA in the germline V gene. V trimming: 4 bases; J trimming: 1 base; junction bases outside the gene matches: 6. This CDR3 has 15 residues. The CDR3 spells CASSSPGQASYEQYV. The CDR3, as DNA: TGTGCCAGCAGCTCTCCGGGACAGGCATCCTACGAGCAGTACGTC.

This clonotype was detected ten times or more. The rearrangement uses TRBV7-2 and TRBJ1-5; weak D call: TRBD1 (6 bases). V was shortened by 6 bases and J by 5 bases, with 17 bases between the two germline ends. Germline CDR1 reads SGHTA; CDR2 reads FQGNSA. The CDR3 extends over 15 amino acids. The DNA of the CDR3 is TGTGCCAGCAGTACGTCCGGGACATCTTATCAGCCCCAGCATTTT. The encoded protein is CASSTSGTSYQPQHF.

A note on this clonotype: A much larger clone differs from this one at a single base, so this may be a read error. The CDR3 is CTAPGPQGRETQYF. The DNA for the CDR3 is TGTACCGCGCCGGGACCTCAAGGGCGGGAGACCCAGTACTTC. V and J are TRBV6-1 and TRBJ2-5, with D possibly called TRBD1 or TRBD2 (5 bases each). Germline V CDR1 and CDR2: MNHNS, SASEGT. This CDR3 region has 14 residues.

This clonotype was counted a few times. CDR3 sequence reads: CASSYGQVRGGYTF. Written as DNA, the CDR3 is TGTGCCAGCAGCTACGGACAGGTCCGGGGTGGCTACACCTTC. V and J are TRBV7-9 and TRBJ1-2; 7 bases align to TRBD1. Germline lookup yields CDR1 SEHNR and CDR2 FQNEAQ (reference sequence). V shed 4 bases and J 7 bases; nucleotides not matched to a gene: 9. The CDR3 is made up of 14 amino acids.

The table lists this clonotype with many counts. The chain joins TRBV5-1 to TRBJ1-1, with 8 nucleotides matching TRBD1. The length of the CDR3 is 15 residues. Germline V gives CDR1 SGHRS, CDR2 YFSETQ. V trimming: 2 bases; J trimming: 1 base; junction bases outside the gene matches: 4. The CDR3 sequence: CASSFGQGGNTEAFF. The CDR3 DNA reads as TGCGCCAGCAGCTTTGGACAGGGAGGGAACACTGAAGCTTTCTTT.

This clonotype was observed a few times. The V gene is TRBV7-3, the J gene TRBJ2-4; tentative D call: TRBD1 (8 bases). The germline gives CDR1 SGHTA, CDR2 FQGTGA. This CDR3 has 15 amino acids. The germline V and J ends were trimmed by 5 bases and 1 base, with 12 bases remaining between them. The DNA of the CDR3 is TGTGCCAGCAGCCCACAGGGGGGGGCCAAAAACATTCAGTACTTC. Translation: CASSPQGGAKNIQYF.

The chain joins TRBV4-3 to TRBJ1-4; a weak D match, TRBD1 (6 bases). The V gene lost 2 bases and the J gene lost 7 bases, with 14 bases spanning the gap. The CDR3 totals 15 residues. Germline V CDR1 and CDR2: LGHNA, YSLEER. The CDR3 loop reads CASSQWAGESEKLFF. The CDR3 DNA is TGCGCCAGCAGCCAATGGGCAGGGGAATCTGAAAAACTGTTTTTT.

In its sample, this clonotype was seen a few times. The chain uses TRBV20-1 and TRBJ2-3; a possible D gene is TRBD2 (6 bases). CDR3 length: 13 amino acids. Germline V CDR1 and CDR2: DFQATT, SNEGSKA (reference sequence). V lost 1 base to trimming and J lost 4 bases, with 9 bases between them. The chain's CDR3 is CSARVPGADTQYF. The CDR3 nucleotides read TGCAGTGCTAGAGTCCCGGGAGCAGATACGCAGTATTTT.

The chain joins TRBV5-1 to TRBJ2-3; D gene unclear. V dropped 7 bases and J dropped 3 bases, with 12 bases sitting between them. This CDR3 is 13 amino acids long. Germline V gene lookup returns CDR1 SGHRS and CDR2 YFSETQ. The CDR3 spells CASGSEMTDTQYF. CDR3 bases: TGCGCCAGCGGATCGGAGATGACAGATACGCAGTATTTT.

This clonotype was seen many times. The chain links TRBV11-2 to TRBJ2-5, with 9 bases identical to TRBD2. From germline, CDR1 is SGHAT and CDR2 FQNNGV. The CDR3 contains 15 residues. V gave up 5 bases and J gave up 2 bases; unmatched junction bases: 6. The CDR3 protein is CASSAHSGRQETQYF. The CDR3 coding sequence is TGTGCCAGCAGCGCACATAGCGGGAGACAAGAGACCCAGTACTTC.

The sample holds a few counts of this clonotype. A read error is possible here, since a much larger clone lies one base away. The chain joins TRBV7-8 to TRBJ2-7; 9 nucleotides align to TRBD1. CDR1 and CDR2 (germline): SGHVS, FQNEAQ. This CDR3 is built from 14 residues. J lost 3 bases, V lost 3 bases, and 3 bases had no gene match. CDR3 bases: TGTGCCAGCAGCTTTGGGGACAGGGACTACGAGCAGTACGTC. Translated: CASSFGDRDYEQYV.